This T cell receptor beta chain was observed in a study of cytomegalovirus exposure and HLA in healthy donors. Study-level information: The 120 or so validation repertoires were reported in a later analysis to have been generated on the same platform as the roughly 700 first-cohort repertoires. Study-level points and caveats: According to a later analysis, TCR clusters from the first cohort tended to co-occur in the roughly 110 validation repertoires. Among TCR beta chains, those listed as cytomegalovirus-associated numbered more than 150.

Donors came from a validation cohort of about 110 subjects, distinct from the first 666-subject cohort. Of note for this clone: Its cognate antigen is unknown.

Using immunoSEQ multiplex PCR, the repertoire was profiled, and TCRdb retains in-frame clones only, with some absent. The sample includes about 95,000 clones, 85% of them seen just once. This CDR3 comprises 11 residues. Germline V gives CDR1 LNHDA, CDR2 SQIVND (reference sequence). The V end lost 7 bases, the J end lost 6 bases, and 10 bases lay between the germline ends. The chain carries TRBV19 and TRBJ2-7, with D perhaps matching TRBD2 (5 bases). What was sequenced was PBMCs. This clonotype was obtained from a young man in good health and CMV-seropositive. The CDR3 here is CASISRGEQYF. The DNA of the CDR3 is TGTGCCAGTATCTCCCGGGGCGAGCAGTACTTC.